A selection of T cell receptor beta chains follows, all from one sample in a study of vaccination and CD4 T cells after COVID-19. TCRdb reprocessed the PCR reads via MiXCR and lists one record per CDR3 protein. The table records 15,000 or so distinct CDR3 sequences, around 46% of them present only once. Antigens of these TCRs are unknown. The sample consisted of CD4+ T cells from blood, cultured in vitro. All receptors come from a human donor who had recovered from COVID-19. Each CDR3 is given with its conserved first and last residue. Fields, in order: clone size, V gene, D gene, J gene, CDR3 DNA, CDR3 protein. The D gene is left open where the match is weak. Clone size is stated in some rows and not others, as once, few, many or a class when expanded.

few	TRBV5-1	-	TRBJ1-2	TGCGCCAGCAGCCCCCCGGTTGCTTCCTATGGCTACACCTTC	CASSPPVASYGYTF
-	TRBV19	-	TRBJ1-6	TGTGCCAGTAGTACTAAGGAGACACCCCTCCACTTT	CASSTKETPLHF
few	TRBV28	-	TRBJ1-2	TGTGCCAGCAGTTTATATGGGGGGGGTTCGGACTATGGCTACACCTTC	CASSLYGGGSDYGYTF
-	TRBV7-2	-	TRBJ2-7	TGTGCCAGCAGCCGGGAGGGACAGCCCTACGAGCAGTACTTC	CASSREGQPYEQYF
few	TRBV25-1	-	TRBJ2-5	TGTGCCAGCAGTGAAGGGCTAACCCAGTACTTC	CASSEGLTQYF
-	TRBV20-1	-	TRBJ2-7	TGCAGTGCTAGAGATCGGAGTTCCACCTACGAGCAGTACTTC	CSARDRSSTYEQYF
-	TRBV5-1	-	TRBJ2-7	TGCGCCAGCAGTTCAGGACAGAGGTACGAGCAGTACTTC	CASSSGQRYEQYF
few	TRBV24-1	-	TRBJ2-2	TGTGCCACCAGTGATCCTGGACCAGAGGTCAACACCGGGGAGCTGTTTTTT	CATSDPGPEVNTGELFF
few	TRBV6-2/TRBV6-3	TRBD2	TRBJ2-5	TGTGCCAGCAGTTACGATGGACTAGAGGGGGAGACCCAGTACTTC	CASSYDGLEGETQYF
-	TRBV7-2	TRBD1	TRBJ2-7	TGTGCCAGCAGCTTAGCAGGACAGGGGGCCGGTTCCTACGAGCAGTACTTC	CASSLAGQGAGSYEQYF
-	TRBV7-2	TRBD1	TRBJ1-6	TGTGCCAGCAGCTTTACAGGGGAGTATAATTCACCCCTCCACTTT	CASSFTGEYNSPLHF
-	TRBV27	TRBD2	TRBJ2-1	TGTGCCAGCAGTCGAATCGGGACTAGCGGGACGGGTGAGCAGTTCTTC	CASSRIGTSGTGEQFF
-	TRBV21-1	-	TRBJ1-1	TGTGCCAGCAGCAAATGGGGACAGGGTCGTCGGGGAGCTTTCTTT	CASSKWGQGRRGAFF
-	TRBV15	-	TRBJ1-6	TGTGCCACCAGCAGAGATCGGGCCATTAATTCACCCCTCCACTTT	CATSRDRAINSPLHF
-	TRBV7-2	-	TRBJ2-1	TGTGCCAGCAGCTTAGGCCCTATCCGTAGCTCCTACAATGAGCAGTTCTTC	CASSLGPIRSSYNEQFF
few	TRBV19	TRBD1	TRBJ1-2	TGTGCCAGCAGTACAGGGGCCCGCTTTGGCTACACCTTC	CASSTGARFGYTF
-	TRBV7-2	-	TRBJ2-1	TGTGCCAGCAGCTTAACGGTGGGGGACTACAATGAGCAGTTCTTC	CASSLTVGDYNEQFF
-	TRBV15	-	TRBJ2-7	TGTGCCACCAGCAGAGGGGGGGACTCCTACGAGCAGTACTTC	CATSRGGDSYEQYF
-	TRBV6-2/TRBV6-3	TRBD2	TRBJ2-2	TGTGCCAGCAGCACGACTAGCGGGGGGACATGGAACACCGGGGAGCTGTTTTTT	CASSTTSGGTWNTGELFF
-	TRBV7-8	TRBD2	TRBJ2-4	TGTGCCAGCAGCGTGCGGGAGCACCCAAACATTCAGTACTTC	CASSVREHPNIQYF
few	TRBV6-5	-	TRBJ1-2	TGTGCCAGCAGTTACTCGGGGGATGGCTACACCTTC	CASSYSGDGYTF
few	TRBV11-2	-	TRBJ2-7	TGTGCCAGCAGCTTATCATGGGGCATCTACGAGCAGTACTTC	CASSLSWGIYEQYF
-	TRBV11-3	TRBD1	TRBJ1-1	TGTGCCAGCAGCCTAGGGACAGGCACGGGCCTTGGAGCTTTCTTT	CASSLGTGTGLGAFF
few	TRBV18	TRBD1	TRBJ1-1	TGTGCCAGCTCACCACCACAGGGGAGGAACACTGAAGCTTTCTTT	CASSPPQGRNTEAFF
few	TRBV24-1	TRBD1	TRBJ1-2	TGTGCCACCAGTGATTCGGGACAGGGTTATGGCTACACCTTC	CATSDSGQGYGYTF
few	TRBV19	TRBD1	TRBJ1-1	TGTGCCAGTAGTATGGGACAGGAACCAGTGAACACTGAAGCTTTCTTT	CASSMGQEPVNTEAFF
-	TRBV5-4	-	TRBJ1-1	TGTGCCAGCAGCTTTTTTCGATCAGGCAGGGGGAACACTGAAGCTTTCTTT	CASSFFRSGRGNTEAFF
-	TRBV19	-	TRBJ2-7	TGTGCCAGTAGTACACAGGGCTGGACCTACGACGAGCAGTACTTC	CASSTQGWTYDEQYF
once	TRBV7-3	TRBD2	TRBJ2-3	TGTGCCAGCAGCGCAACTAGCGGGAGGGGAGATACGCAGTATTTT	CASSATSGRGDTQYF
few	TRBV20-1	-	TRBJ2-7	TGCAGTGCTAGAGAGCAGGGGACCTACGAGCAGTACTTC	CSAREQGTYEQYF
-	TRBV7-9	-	TRBJ1-4	TGTGCCAGCAGCTTCGGCACGACTAATGAAAAACTGTTTTTT	CASSFGTTNEKLFF
-	TRBV11-2	TRBD2	TRBJ2-3	TGTGCCAGCAGCATGGAGCGGGGCCGCACAGATACGCAGTATTTT	CASSMERGRTDTQYF
-	TRBV25-1	-	TRBJ2-1	TGTGCCAGCAGTGAATACGGTGGGCAGGGTGGGTTACTTGAGCAGTTCTTC	CASSEYGGQGGLLEQFF
few	TRBV7-6	-	TRBJ1-4	TGTGCCAGCAGCCGACAGTCAGGCAGAGGTTTAAGTAATGAAAAACTGTTTTTT	CASSRQSGRGLSNEKLFF
-	TRBV6-2/TRBV6-3	-	TRBJ1-5	TGTGCCAGCAGTTACTCGATCGGGGTGAGGAGTCAGCCCCAGCATTTT	CASSYSIGVRSQPQHF
-	TRBV6-2/TRBV6-3	-	TRBJ2-3	TGTGCCAGCAGCTGGAGGGACTCTTACACAGATACGCAGTATTTT	CASSWRDSYTDTQYF
-	TRBV15	-	TRBJ2-1	TGTGCCACCAGCAGGGGACTCCTCAATGAGCAGTTCTTC	CATSRGLLNEQFF
-	TRBV7-2	-	TRBJ2-7	TGTGCCAGCAGCCCTGTCACCAGCGGACCCTACGAGCAGTACTTC	CASSPVTSGPYEQYF
-	TRBV7-9	-	TRBJ2-7	TGTGCCAGCAGCCCCCTAGGAGTTAGGGGGGGGACCTACGAGCAGTACTTC	CASSPLGVRGGTYEQYF